This T cell receptor (beta chain) emerged from a study of a mutant IDH1 vaccine in newly diagnosed glioma. Notes on the study in general: The study observed vaccine-induced immune responses in about 93% of patients.

The V gene's germline CDR1 is SGHDN and CDR2 FVKESK. Trimming took 0 bases from V and 0 from J, leaving 8 bases between them. CDR3 length equals 15 residues. This clone was observed a handful of times. The antigen is undetermined. The data were produced by immunoSEQ multiplex PCR, yet TCRdb's version contains in-frame clones alone and is incomplete. Of 20,000 to 25,000 clones listed, roughly 78% are singletons. As to time point: week 23, last vaccination. Topical imiquimod was applied with each vaccine dose, which held 300 ug of mutant IDH1 20-mer peptide. This specimen consisted of PBMCs, obtained from a glioma patient whose treatment included an IDH1 peptide vaccine. This chain connects TRBV14 to TRBJ1-1; D uncertain. The receptor's source is a man aged 25-40 years with glioma. The CDR3 DNA is TGTGCCAGCAGCCAAGAACCCACAATGAACACTGAAGCTTTCTTT. As protein: CASSQEPTMNTEAFF.